These T cell receptor beta chains were read from a single sample in a study of CD8 T cells in ankylosing spondylitis. TCRdb ran MiXCR on the 5' RACE reads and lists one entry per CDR3 protein. The data hold just under 550,000 distinct CDR3 sequences, with about 13% observed a single time. What was sequenced was blood, either unsorted or a sorted T cell fraction (not recorded which). The receptors derive from a male donor with ankylosing spondylitis. The CDR3 runs from the conserved cysteine through the conserved F or W. A D gene is named only where the DNA matches it firmly. Size tells how often a clone was seen (once, few, many) or the class of an expanded clone, and some rows leave it out.

>many|13|TRBV27|-|TRBJ1-5
CASSQRRNQPQHF
TGTGCCAGCAGTCAGCGACGTAATCAGCCCCAGCATTTT
>-|15|TRBV2|-|TRBJ2-1
CASNLGGGGVAEQFF
TGTGCCAGCAACCTAGGGGGAGGCGGGGTTGCGGAGCAGTTCTTC
>few|15|TRBV7-2|TRBD1|TRBJ1-2
CASSYPPTGGNGYTF
TGTGCCAGCAGCTACCCCCCGACAGGGGGGAATGGCTACACCTTC
>-|16|TRBV24-1|TRBD2|TRBJ2-2
CATSDYGLAGTGELFF
TGTGCCACCAGTGACTACGGACTAGCGGGCACCGGGGAGCTGTTTTTT
>-|14|TRBV29-1|-|TRBJ1-3
CSVESGNSGNTIYF
TGCAGCGTTGAATCAGGGAACTCTGGAAACACCATATATTTT
>many|16|TRBV2|-|TRBJ2-1
CASSEGRRGSYNEQFF
TGTGCCAGCAGTGAAGGGCGGAGGGGCTCCTACAATGAGCAGTTCTTC
>many|16|TRBV20-1|TRBD2|TRBJ2-1
CSARGLAGNSYNEQFF
TGCAGTGCTAGGGGACTAGCGGGGAACTCCTACAATGAGCAGTTCTTC
>few|16|TRBV6-5|TRBD1|TRBJ2-7
CASSYTTGGLSYEQYF
TGTGCCAGCAGTTACACGACAGGGGGGCTCTCCTACGAGCAGTACTTC
>-|11|TRBV29-1|TRBD2|TRBJ2-7
CSVRTSGGQYF
TGCAGCGTACGGACTAGCGGTGGGCAGTACTTC
>few|15|TRBV20-1|TRBD2|TRBJ2-3
CSAPEPSGSPDTQYF
TGCAGTGCTCCCGAACCTAGCGGGAGCCCAGATACGCAGTATTTT
>many|15|TRBV5-1|-|TRBJ2-1
CASSLAATSPNEQFF
TGCGCCAGCAGCTTGGCGGCGACTAGTCCCAATGAGCAGTTCTTC
>-|14|TRBV29-1|TRBD2|TRBJ2-5
CSVGLAGGGETQYF
TGCAGCGTCGGACTAGCGGGAGGAGGGGAGACCCAGTACTTC
>-|12|TRBV25-1|-|TRBJ2-5
CASTRDQETQYF
TGTGCCAGCACCCGGGACCAAGAGACCCAGTACTTC
>few|12|TRBV24-1|-|TRBJ1-2
CATSFLGGGYTF
TGTGCCACCAGCTTTCTGGGGGGAGGCTACACCTTC
>few|16|TRBV5-1|-|TRBJ2-1
CASSLDGRRSYNEQFF
TGCGCCAGCAGCTTGGATGGGAGGCGCTCCTACAATGAGCAGTTCTTC
>few|13|TRBV6-1|-|TRBJ1-2
CASGRAMGYGYTF
TGTGCCAGCGGGAGAGCAATGGGCTATGGCTACACCTTC
>-|13|TRBV27|-|TRBJ2-7
CASSLFLGGEAYF
TGTGCCAGCAGTTTATTTCTGGGGGGCGAGGCGTACTTC
>-|12|TRBV29-1|-|TRBJ2-3
CSGQVGGDTQYF
TGCAGCGGCCAGGTAGGAGGGGATACGCAGTATTTT
>few|13|TRBV18|TRBD1|TRBJ2-7
CASSTGGNYEQYF
TGTGCCAGCTCAACAGGGGGCAACTACGAGCAGTACTTC
>-|16|TRBV20-1|-|TRBJ2-7
CSARVSGKYTSYEQYF
TGCAGTGCTAGAGTGAGTGGGAAATACACCTCCTACGAGCAGTACTTC
>-|14|TRBV30|-|TRBJ1-2
CAWTREARSYGYTF
TGTGCCTGGACCCGGGAAGCCAGGAGCTATGGCTACACCTTC
>few|13|TRBV2|-|TRBJ1-2
CASTLDSFYGYTF
TGTGCCAGCACTTTAGACAGCTTCTATGGCTACACCTTC
>few|17|TRBV7-9|-|TRBJ1-4
CASSFEVGVATNEKLFF
TGTGCCAGCAGCTTCGAAGTTGGGGTTGCAACTAATGAAAAACTGTTTTTT
>-|10|TRBV11-2|-|TRBJ2-7
CASRNYEQYF
TGTGCCAGCAGGAACTACGAGCAGTACTTC
>few|15|TRBV25-1|-|TRBJ2-5
CASSESRQGEETQYF
TGTGCCAGCAGTGAATCGAGGCAGGGCGAGGAGACCCAGTACTTC
>few|15|TRBV14|TRBD2|TRBJ2-5
CASSLTSGRAWNQYF
TGTGCCAGCAGCTTGACTAGCGGGAGGGCCTGGAATCAGTACTTC
>few|16|TRBV5-1|TRBD2|TRBJ2-2
CASSFRLAGGNGELFF
TGCGCCAGCAGCTTCCGACTAGCGGGAGGGAACGGGGAGCTGTTTTTT
>many|15|TRBV12-3/TRBV12-4|TRBD2|TRBJ2-3
CASSLSGRGTDTQYF
TGTGCCAGCAGTTTAAGTGGGAGGGGTACAGATACGCAGTATTTT
>-|15|TRBV12-3/TRBV12-4|TRBD1|TRBJ2-3
CASSSNRGGTDTQYF
TGTGCCAGCAGTTCCAACAGGGGGGGCACAGATACGCAGTATTTT
>-|12|TRBV12-3/TRBV12-4|TRBD2|TRBJ2-7
CASSQGLAGDIF
TGTGCCAGCAGCCAAGGACTAGCGGGAGACATCTTC
>-|14|TRBV18|-|TRBJ1-2
CASSPQGEARGYTF
TGTGCCAGCTCACCACAAGGGGAAGCGCGTGGCTACACCTTC
>few|14|TRBV12-3/TRBV12-4|-|TRBJ2-5
CASSPLGVQETQYF
TGTGCCAGCAGCCCTTTGGGGGTCCAAGAGACCCAGTACTTC
>-|16|TRBV5-1|TRBD1|TRBJ1-2
CASSLALGQGTSGYTF
TGCGCCAGCAGCTTGGCGCTGGGACAGGGGACCAGTGGCTACACCTTC
>-|13|TRBV12-5|-|TRBJ2-1
CASGRDLSNEQFF
TGTGCTAGTGGGCGAGATCTTAGCAATGAGCAGTTCTTC
>-|14|TRBV18|-|TRBJ2-3
CASSPVLGTDTQYF
TGTGCCAGCTCACCAGTTCTGGGCACAGATACGCAGTATTTT